This TCR beta chain derives from a study of T-cell reconstitution after alpha-beta-depleted transplantation in children (dated by TCRdb to about 2016). Study-level background: T-cell immune reconstitution after TCRalphabeta/CD19-depleted allogeneic hematopoietic cell transplantation in children was quantitatively tracked in the study by means of TCR repertoire profiling.

This clonotype has ten or more counts. Its antigen remains unidentified. Per-base quality was not reported, and no clone a single base away is much larger than it. The CDR3 holds 15 amino acids from the cysteine to the phenylalanine. Left in the record is the CDR3 DNA by itself, 45 bases read in frame from the first base. From the germline V gene, CDR1 is ENHRY and CDR2 is SYGVKD. Between the V and J ends, shortened by 8 bases and 1 base respectively, the junction contains 17 bases. The method was PCR. Sequencer: Illumina HiSeq 2500. TCR library preparation used molecular barcoding, with unique molecular identifiers applied to normalize quantification of the TCRbeta repertoire. TCRdb redid the processing of the public reads, applying fastp at Q25 and MiXCR, and retained in-frame beta chains. All rows with the same CDR3 protein become a single entry with the most common DNA and genes. This sample comprises 300,000 or so distinct CDR3 sequences, more than 8% of them detected only once. The top ten clones comprise 10% of the sample.

Sample: PBMCs from the stem cell graft donor, taken from the stem cell graft. The receptor was derived from a human donor who donated a stem cell graft to a child with SCID. The chain links TRBV10-3 with TRBJ1-1, with no confident D gene call. The sequenced DNA: TGTGCCATCTCCGTGGGAGAGGCCTCGAACACTGAAGCTTTCTTT. The encoded protein is CAISVGEASNTEAFF.